This T cell receptor (beta chain) originates from a study of CD8+CD57+ T cells in acquired aplastic anemia. Overall study context: Across the sorted CD4+ and CD8+ cells, DNA amounts averaged roughly 3 ug. CD4+ reads averaged roughly 10 million in healthy donors. General study findings and limits: Statistical testing detected no significant gap in CD8+ Simpson's diversity between patients and controls. Researchers report that 25 to 35 CD8+ CDR3 sequences appeared in both patients and controls.

At least ten counts were recorded for this clonotype. Its target is not known. Genomic DNA provided the template from which TCR beta VDJ and CDR3 profiles were obtained. Each CDR3 protein gets one entry after TCRdb re-called the reads with MiXCR. The sample shows about 210,000 distinct CDR3 sequences, 34% of them seen only once. This CDR3 has 14 residues. V shed 6 bases and J 1 base; nucleotides not matched to a gene: 0. Looked up from germline, CDR1 is MNHEY and CDR2 is SVGEGT. The clonotype originates from a human donor in good health, serving as a control. Sequenced input: sorted CD4+, CD8+, or CD8+CD57+ T cells (not recorded which) from PBMCs. This rearrangement joins TRBV6-2 or TRBV6-3 to TRBJ2-3, with 11 bases fitting TRBD2. CDR3 region: CASRGLAGTDTQYF. The CDR3 nucleotides are TGTGCCAGCAGGGGACTAGCGGGCACAGATACGCAGTATTTT.